The 19 T cell receptor beta chains reported below all come from one sample, sequenced in a study of cytomegalovirus exposure and HLA in healthy donors. The repertoire was sequenced with immunoSEQ multiplex PCR; TCRdb's copy has only in-frame clones and lacks some. The sample lists tens of thousands of clones, over 85% occurring once. Material for sequencing was PBMCs. These receptors were collected from a woman younger than 30 in good health and CMV-seropositive.

The rearrangement links TRBV11-2 to TRBJ2-1, with 11 positions matching TRBD2. CDR1 is SGHAT and CDR2 is FQNNGV in the germline V gene. The CDR3 has 11 amino acids. V gave up 3 bases and J gave up 15 bases; unmatched junction bases: 1. For the CDR3, the DNA is TGTGCCAGCAGCTTTAGCGGGAGGGTGTTCTTC. It specifies CASSFSGRVFF. Complete variable domain (other parts from reference TRBV11-2 and TRBJ2-1): EAGVAQSPRYKIIEKRQSVAFWCNPISGHATLYWYQQILGQGPKLLIQFQNNGVVDDSQLPKDRFSAERLKGVDSTLKIQPAKLEDSAVYLCASSFSGRVFFGPGTRLTVL.

This clone has just one count. The CDR3 is CASSSLSSGEIPGELFF. The CDR3 coding sequence is TGTGCCAGCAGCTCACTTTCTAGCGGGGAGATACCCGGGGAGCTGTTTTTT. The chain combines TRBV13 with TRBJ2-2; 9 positions match TRBD2. The V gene end was trimmed by 4 bases and the J gene end by 6 bases; junction bases not matched to a gene: 12. CDR1 is PRHDT, CDR2 FYEKMQ, per germline (reference sequence). The CDR3 is 17 amino acids.

The genes are TRBV7-9 and TRBJ1-6; D ambiguous. The ends were cut back, 5 bases at V and 7 bases at J, with 12 bases in the middle. Germline loops: CDR1 SEHNR, CDR2 FQNEAQ (reference sequence). The CDR3 has 14 residues. The CDR3 loop reads CASSPQAPNSPLHF. In DNA, the CDR3 is TGTGCCAGCAGCCCCCAGGCTCCCAATTCACCCCTCCACTTT.

The V gene is TRBV6-6, the J gene TRBJ1-2; D unclear. The CDR3 loop spans 14 amino acids. V was clipped by 5 bases and J by 2 bases, with 12 bases between them. Germline lookup yields CDR1 MNHNY and CDR2 SVGAGI (reference sequence). The CDR3 reads CASSTVPLNYGYTF. CDR3 DNA sequence: TGTGCCAGCAGTACAGTCCCGTTGAACTATGGCTACACCTTC.

The V gene is TRBV7-2, the J gene TRBJ1-1, with 7 bases aligning to TRBD1. The length of the CDR3 is 14 residues. The germline CDR1 and CDR2 sequences are SGHTA and FQGNSA. The trim removed 7 bases at V and 5 bases at J, leaving 10 bases unmatched. The CDR3 sequence: CASKSGQPVTEAFF. CDR3 coding DNA: TGTGCCAGCAAGTCGGGACAGCCTGTAACTGAAGCTTTCTTT.

The chain has TRBV14 and TRBJ2-1, with D maybe TRBD2 (5 bases). Trimming took 3 bases from V and 2 from J, leaving 14 bases between them. Germline CDR1 is SGHDN and CDR2 is FVKESK. The CDR3 has 16 amino acids. In DNA, the CDR3 is TGTGCCAGCAGCCAGAGGGTAGGAAGCACCTACAATGAGCAGTTCTTC. It specifies CASSQRVGSTYNEQFF.

The rearrangement links TRBV19 to TRBJ2-5, with D maybe TRBD2 (6 bases). The CDR3 is 15 residues long. Trimming removed 5 bases from V and 3 bases from J, with 16 bases in between. Germline V CDR1 and CDR2: LNHDA, SQIVND (reference sequence). CDR3 sequence: CASSGFGRGKETQYF. The CDR3 bases are TGTGCCAGTAGTGGGTTTGGGCGGGGCAAAGAGACCCAGTACTTC.

This clone showed up just once. This chain links TRBV5-5 with TRBJ1-1, with unresolved D. From germline, CDR1 is SGHKS and CDR2 YYEKEE (reference sequence). The CDR3 runs 13 residues. V was trimmed by 0 bases and J by 4 bases, leaving 7 bases between them. The CDR3 loop is CASSLGPGTEAFF. CDR3 DNA: TGTGCCAGCAGCTTGGGTCCCGGCACTGAAGCTTTCTTT.

The rearrangement joins TRBV21-1 to TRBJ1-2. TRBV21-1 is shown as a pseudogene. This CDR3 has 18 residues. The CDR3, as DNA: TGTGCCAGCAGCTGGGAGGGACCTATCCAACAAGCTAACTATGGCTACACCTTC. Translation gives CASSWEGPIQQANYGYTF.

This rearrangement joins TRBV11-2 to TRBJ2-2; 7 bases align to TRBD2. The CDR3 is 12 amino acids. The germline CDR1 and CDR2 sequences are SGHAT and FQNNGV. The V segment lost 6 bases and the J segment 6 bases; nucleotides outside the gene matches: 1. CDR3 amino acids: CASSRGAGELFF. The CDR3 coding sequence is TGTGCCAGCAGTCGGGGGGCCGGGGAGCTGTTTTTT. Full variable domain (missing parts from reference TRBV11-2 and TRBJ2-2): EAGVAQSPRYKIIEKRQSVAFWCNPISGHATLYWYQQILGQGPKLLIQFQNNGVVDDSQLPKDRFSAERLKGVDSTLKIQPAKLEDSAVYLCASSRGAGELFFGEGSRLTVL.

The chain joins TRBV6-6 to TRBJ2-7; D is perhaps TRBD1 (6 bases). Germline V CDR1 and CDR2: MNHNY, SVGAGI (reference sequence). This CDR3 contains 14 residues. The V end lost 6 bases, the J end lost 2 bases, and 14 bases lay between the germline ends. Here the CDR3 DNA reads TGTGCCAGCAGGGATTCGACAGGTCCCTACGAGCAGTACTTC. Translation gives CASRDSTGPYEQYF.

The chain couples TRBV5-4 to TRBJ2-5, with TRBD1 matching 8 bases. The DNA matches TRBJ2-7 better at its end, which makes the J call doubtful. The length of the CDR3 is 14 residues. From germline, CDR1 is SGHNT and CDR2 YYREEE (reference sequence). The CDR3 here is CASSPTGQGNEQYF. CDR3 DNA sequence: TGTGCCAGCAGTCCGACCGGACAGGGAAACGAGCAGTACTTC.

This sequence joins TRBV2 and TRBJ2-7; 7 bases are a match to TRBD1. V gave up 5 bases and J gave up 4 bases; unmatched junction bases: 5. This CDR3 spans 13 amino acids. Germline assignment: CDR1 SNHLY and CDR2 FYNNEI. For the CDR3, the DNA is TGTGCCAGCAGTCAAGACAGGGATTACGAGCAGTACTTC. Amino acids: CASSQDRDYEQYF.

This chain connects TRBV2 to TRBJ2-4; D might be TRBD1 (5 bases). The germline gives CDR1 SNHLY, CDR2 FYNNEI. This CDR3 is 16 amino acids long. The V gene lost 5 bases and the J gene lost 1 base, with 15 bases spanning the gap. The CDR3 spells CASSPTAQWAKNIQYF. CDR3 coding DNA: TGTGCCAGCAGTCCGACAGCCCAATGGGCCAAAAACATTCAGTACTTC.

A few counts support this clone. This chain links TRBV6-4 with TRBJ2-1; 12 bases line up with TRBD1. J gave up 8 bases and V 2 bases, and 1 base lay outside the gene matches. Germline loops: CDR1 MRHNA, CDR2 SNTAGT. CDR3 length: 14 residues. The CDR3 region is CASSDGTGGYEQFF. CDR3 nucleotide sequence: TGTGCCAGCAGTGACGGGACAGGGGGCTATGAGCAGTTCTTC.

The chain couples TRBV5-4 to TRBJ2-2, with D uncertain. The V end was cut by 0 bases, the J end by 1 base, with 7 bases between. Germline CDR1 SGHNT, CDR2 YYREEE (reference sequence). This CDR3 contains 15 residues. The CDR3 protein is CASSLGGLNTGELFF. In DNA form, the CDR3 reads TGTGCCAGCAGCTTGGGCGGCCTGAACACCGGGGAGCTGTTTTTT. Supplemented by reference TRBV5-4 and TRBJ2-2, the full variable domain reads ETGVTQSPTHLIKTRGQQVTLRCSSQSGHNTVSWYQQALGQGPQFIFQYYREEENGRGNFPPRFSGLQFPNYSSELNVNALELDDSALYLCASSLGGLNTGELFFGEGSRLTVL.

The gene calls are TRBV21-1 and TRBJ2-5; no DNA check was done on the table's D call, TRBD2. TRBV21-1 is reported as a pseudogene. The CDR3 runs 16 residues. The CDR3 nucleotides read TGTGCCAGCAGCAAATCTTTTCCGGACTTTAAAGAGACCCAGTACTTC. It specifies CASSKSFPDFKETQYF.

The chain combines TRBV6-1 with TRBJ2-1, with 9 bases that match TRBD2. Unmatched junction bases numbered 5, after V lost 7 bases and J lost 4 bases. CDR3 length equals 14 residues. CDR1 is MNHNS and CDR2 is SASEGT in the germline V gene. Here the CDR3 reads CASIGLARYNEQFF. The CDR3 nucleotides read TGTGCCAGCATCGGACTAGCGAGGTACAATGAGCAGTTCTTC.

DNA of the CDR3: TGCGCCAGCAGCCAAGATTGGACGGGGGGGCCCGAGACCCAGTACTTC. As protein: CASSQDWTGGPETQYF. V is TRBV4-3 and J is TRBJ2-5, with 8 nucleotides matching TRBD2. Trimming at V came to 0 bases and at J to 5 bases, leaving 8 bases not matched to a gene. Germline assignment: CDR1 LGHNA and CDR2 YSLEER. CDR3 length: 16 residues.